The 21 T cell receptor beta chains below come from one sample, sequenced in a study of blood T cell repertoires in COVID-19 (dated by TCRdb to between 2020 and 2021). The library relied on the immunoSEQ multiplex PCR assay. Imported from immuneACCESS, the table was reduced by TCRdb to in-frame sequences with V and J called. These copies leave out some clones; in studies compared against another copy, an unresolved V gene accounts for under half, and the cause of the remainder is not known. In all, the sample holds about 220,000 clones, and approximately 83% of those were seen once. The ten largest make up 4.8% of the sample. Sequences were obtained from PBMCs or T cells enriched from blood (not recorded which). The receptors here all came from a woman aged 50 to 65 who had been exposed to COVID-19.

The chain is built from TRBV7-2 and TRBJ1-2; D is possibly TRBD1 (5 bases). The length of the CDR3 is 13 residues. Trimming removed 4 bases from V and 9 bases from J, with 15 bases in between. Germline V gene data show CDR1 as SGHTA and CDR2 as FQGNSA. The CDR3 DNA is TGTGCCAGCAGCTCGAAAAGGGGCGCGAGCTACACCTTC. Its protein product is CASSSKRGASYTF. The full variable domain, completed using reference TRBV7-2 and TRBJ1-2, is GAGVSQSPSNKVTEKGKDVELRCDPISGHTALYWYRQSLGQGLEFLIYFQGNSAPDKSGLPSDRFSAERTGGSVSTLTIQRTQQEDSAVYLCASSSKRGASYTFGSGTRLTVV.

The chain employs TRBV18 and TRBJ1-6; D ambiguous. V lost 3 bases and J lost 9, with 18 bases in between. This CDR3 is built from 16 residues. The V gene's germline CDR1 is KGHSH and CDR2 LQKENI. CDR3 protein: CASSPPERVVGSPLHF. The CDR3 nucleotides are TGTGCCAGCTCACCCCCCGAACGGGTAGTTGGTTCACCCCTCCACTTT.

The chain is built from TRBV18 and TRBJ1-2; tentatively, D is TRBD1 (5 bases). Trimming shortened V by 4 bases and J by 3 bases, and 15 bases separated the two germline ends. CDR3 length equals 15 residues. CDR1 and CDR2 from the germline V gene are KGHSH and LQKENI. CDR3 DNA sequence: TGTGCCAGCTCACGGACGACAGCTTTAGACTATGGCTACACCTTC. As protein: CASSRTTALDYGYTF.

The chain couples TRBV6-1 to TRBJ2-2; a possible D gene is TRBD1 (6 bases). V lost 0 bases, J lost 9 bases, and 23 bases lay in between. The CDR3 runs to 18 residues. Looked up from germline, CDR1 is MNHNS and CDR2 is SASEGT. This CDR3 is CASSEARARDTLNRELFF. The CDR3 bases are TGTGCCAGCAGTGAAGCGCGGGCCCGGGACACCCTGAACCGGGAGCTGTTTTTT.

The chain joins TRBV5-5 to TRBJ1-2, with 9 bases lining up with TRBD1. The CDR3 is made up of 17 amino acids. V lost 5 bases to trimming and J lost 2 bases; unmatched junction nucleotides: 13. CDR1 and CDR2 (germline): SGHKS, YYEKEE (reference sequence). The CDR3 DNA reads TGTGCCAGCAGTCCTCGGACAGGGGTCTCACTGAACTATGGCTACACCTTC. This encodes CASSPRTGVSLNYGYTF.

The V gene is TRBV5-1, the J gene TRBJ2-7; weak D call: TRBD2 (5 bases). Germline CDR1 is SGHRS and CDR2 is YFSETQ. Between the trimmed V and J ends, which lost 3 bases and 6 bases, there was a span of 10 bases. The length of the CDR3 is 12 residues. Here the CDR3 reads CASSWGVGEQYF. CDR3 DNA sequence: TGCGCCAGCAGCTGGGGAGTCGGCGAGCAGTACTTC. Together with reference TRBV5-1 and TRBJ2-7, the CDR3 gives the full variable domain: KAGVTQTPRYLIKTRGQQVTLSCSPISGHRSVSWYQQTPGQGLQFLFEYFSETQRNKGNFPGRFSGRQFSNSRSEMNVSTLELGDSALYLCASSWGVGEQYFGPGTRLTVT.

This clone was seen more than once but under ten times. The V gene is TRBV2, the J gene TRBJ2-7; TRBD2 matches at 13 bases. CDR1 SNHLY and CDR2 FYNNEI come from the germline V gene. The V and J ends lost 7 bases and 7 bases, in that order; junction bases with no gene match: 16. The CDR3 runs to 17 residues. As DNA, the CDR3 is TGTGCCAGCAAGATCGGACTAGCGGGGGCTCGGGCGGGGGAGCAGTACTTC. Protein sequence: CASKIGLAGARAGEQYF.

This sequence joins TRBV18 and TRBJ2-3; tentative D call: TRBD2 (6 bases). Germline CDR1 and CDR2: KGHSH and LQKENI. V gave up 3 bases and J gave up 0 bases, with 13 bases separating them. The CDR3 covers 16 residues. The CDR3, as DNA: TGTGCCAGCTCACCGGGACTTCCCCCTAGCACAGATACGCAGTATTTT. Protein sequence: CASSPGLPPSTDTQYF. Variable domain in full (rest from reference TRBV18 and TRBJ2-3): NAGVMQNPRHLVRRRGQEARLRCSPMKGHSHVYWYRQLPEEGLKFMVYLQKENIIDESGMPKERFSAEFPKEGPSILRIQQVVRGDSAAYFCASSPGLPPSTDTQYFGPGTRLTVL.

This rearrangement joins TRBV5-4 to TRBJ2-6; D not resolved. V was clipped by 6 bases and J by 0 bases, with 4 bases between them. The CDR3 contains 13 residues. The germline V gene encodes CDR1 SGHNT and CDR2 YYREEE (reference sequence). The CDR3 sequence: CASTSSGANVLTF. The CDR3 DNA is TGTGCCAGCACTAGCTCTGGGGCCAACGTCCTGACTTTC.

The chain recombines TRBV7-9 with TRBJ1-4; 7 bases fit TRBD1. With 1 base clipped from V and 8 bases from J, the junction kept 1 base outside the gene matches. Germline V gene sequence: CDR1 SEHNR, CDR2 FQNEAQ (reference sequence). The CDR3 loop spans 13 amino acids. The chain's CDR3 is CASSLGTGEKLFF. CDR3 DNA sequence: TGTGCCAGCAGCTTAGGGACAGGCGAAAAACTGTTTTTT.

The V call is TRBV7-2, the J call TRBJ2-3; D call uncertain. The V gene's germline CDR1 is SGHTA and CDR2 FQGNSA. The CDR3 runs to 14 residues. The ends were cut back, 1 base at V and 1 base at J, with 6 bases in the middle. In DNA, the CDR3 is TGTGCCAGCAGCTTAGTTATCGGCACAGATACGCAGTATTTT. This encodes CASSLVIGTDTQYF.

The CDR3 bases are TGTGCCAGCAGCTTGGCCGGGGTATCACCCCTCCACTTT. Translating it yields CASSLAGVSPLHF. This rearrangement joins TRBV5-4 to TRBJ1-6; D remains unclear. The germline V gene encodes CDR1 SGHNT and CDR2 YYREEE (reference sequence). The ends were cut back, 0 bases at V and 10 bases at J, with 8 bases in the middle. CDR3 length: 13 amino acids.

CDR3 DNA: TGTGCCAGCAGCTTAGGGGCGGGACAGGGTGCCGAGCAGTACTTC. This codes for CASSLGAGQGAEQYF. The rearrangement links TRBV7-9 to TRBJ2-7; 9 nucleotides line up with TRBD1. Trimming took 1 base from V and 6 from J; bases not matched to a gene: 7. The length of the CDR3 is 15 residues. Germline loops: CDR1 SEHNR, CDR2 FQNEAQ (reference sequence). The full variable domain, completed using reference TRBV7-9 and TRBJ2-7, is DTGVSQNPRHKITKRGQNVTFRCDPISEHNRLYWYRQTLGQGPEFLTYFQNEAQLEKSRLLSDRFSAERPKGSFSTLEIQRTEQGDSAMYLCASSLGAGQGAEQYFGPGTRLTVT.

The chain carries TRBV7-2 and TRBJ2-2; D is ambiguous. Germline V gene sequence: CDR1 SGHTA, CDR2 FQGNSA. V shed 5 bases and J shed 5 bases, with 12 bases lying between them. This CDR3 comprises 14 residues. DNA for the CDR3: TGTGCCAGCAGCCAACTTTTGAGTACCGGGGAGCTGTTTTTT. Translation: CASSQLLSTGELFF.

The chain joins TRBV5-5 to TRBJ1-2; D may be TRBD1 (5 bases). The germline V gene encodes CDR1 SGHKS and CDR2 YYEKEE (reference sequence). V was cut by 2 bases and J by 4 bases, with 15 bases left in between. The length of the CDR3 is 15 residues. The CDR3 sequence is CASSLAGGSSYGYTF. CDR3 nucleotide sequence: TGTGCCAGCAGCTTAGCCGGGGGGAGTAGCTATGGCTACACCTTC.

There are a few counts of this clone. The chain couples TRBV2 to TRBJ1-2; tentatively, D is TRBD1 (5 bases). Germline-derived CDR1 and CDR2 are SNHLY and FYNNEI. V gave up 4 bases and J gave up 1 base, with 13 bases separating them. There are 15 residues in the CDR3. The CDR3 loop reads CASSAGGGNNYGYTF. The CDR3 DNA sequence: TGTGCCAGCAGTGCCGGGGGGGGAAATAACTATGGCTACACCTTC.

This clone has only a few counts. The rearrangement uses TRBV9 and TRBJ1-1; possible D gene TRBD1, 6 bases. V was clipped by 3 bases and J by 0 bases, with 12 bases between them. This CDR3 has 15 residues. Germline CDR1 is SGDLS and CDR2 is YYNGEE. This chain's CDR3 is CASSAGASMNTEAFF. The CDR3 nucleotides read TGTGCCAGCAGCGCAGGGGCTTCAATGAACACTGAAGCTTTCTTT.

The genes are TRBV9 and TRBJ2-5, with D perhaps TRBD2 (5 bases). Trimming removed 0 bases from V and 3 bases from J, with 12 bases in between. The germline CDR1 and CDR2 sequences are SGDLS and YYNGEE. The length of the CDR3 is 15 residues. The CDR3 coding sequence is TGTGCCAGCAGCGTAGAAGCGGCGTCAAAAGAGACCCAGTACTTC. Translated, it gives CASSVEAASKETQYF.

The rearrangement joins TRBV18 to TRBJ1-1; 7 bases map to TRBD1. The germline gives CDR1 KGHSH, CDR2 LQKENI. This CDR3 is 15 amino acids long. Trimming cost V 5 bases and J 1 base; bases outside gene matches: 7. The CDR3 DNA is TGTGCCAGCTCAGGAGCAGGGGGTAAGAACACTGAAGCTTTCTTT. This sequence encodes CASSGAGGKNTEAFF. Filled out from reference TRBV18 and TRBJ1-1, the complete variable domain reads NAGVMQNPRHLVRRRGQEARLRCSPMKGHSHVYWYRQLPEEGLKFMVYLQKENIIDESGMPKERFSAEFPKEGPSILRIQQVVRGDSAAYFCASSGAGGKNTEAFFGQGTRLTVV.

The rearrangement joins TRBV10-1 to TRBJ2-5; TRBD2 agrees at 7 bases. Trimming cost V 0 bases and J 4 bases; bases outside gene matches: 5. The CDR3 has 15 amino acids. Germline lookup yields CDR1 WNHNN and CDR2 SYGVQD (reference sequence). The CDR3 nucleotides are TGCGCCAGCAGTGAGTCCCAGTGGGAGGGAGAGACCCAGTACTTC. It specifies CASSESQWEGETQYF.

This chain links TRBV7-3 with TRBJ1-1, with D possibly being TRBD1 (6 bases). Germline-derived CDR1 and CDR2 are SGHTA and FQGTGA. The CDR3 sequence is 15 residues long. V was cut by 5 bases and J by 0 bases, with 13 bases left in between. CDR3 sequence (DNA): TGTGCCAGCAGCCCCACAGGACAGTTGAACACTGAAGCTTTCTTT. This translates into CASSPTGQLNTEAFF.